This TCR beta chain was sequenced during a study of T cells in localized non-small cell lung cancer. CDR3 length: 15 amino acids. Per germline, CDR1 SGHNT and CDR2 YYREEE (reference sequence). J was trimmed by 0 bases and V by 4 bases; bases with no gene match: 7. Using immunoSEQ multiplex PCR, the repertoire was profiled, and TCRdb retains in-frame clones only, with some absent. The sample consists of roughly 20,000 clones, approximately 90% of them appearing once. Study conclusions and caveats: Because researchers sequenced only one region of the tumor, heterogeneity is still possible. Uninvolved adjacent lung had more T cell clonality than any other tissue, topping tumor.

Regarding this clone: No antigen is known for it.

The V call is TRBV5-4, the J call TRBJ2-7; 7 bases map to TRBD1. The TCR originated in a woman aged 40 to 75 with stage I lung adenocarcinoma. The starting material was peripheral blood, obtained before any cancer treatment. The CDR3 spells CASSPPGTVSYEQYF. CDR3 DNA: TGTGCCAGCAGCCCCCCCGGGACAGTCTCCTACGAGCAGTACTTC.